This T cell receptor beta chain was obtained from a study of T cell changes during pregnancy in multiple sclerosis. TCRdb keeps only in-frame clones here, not all; method: immunoSEQ multiplex PCR. This sample has approximately 41,000 clones; about 90% occur once, and the top ten carry 0.55% to 0.7%. Germline trimming cut 4 bases from V and 7 bases from J; bases unmatched to any gene: 13. CDR3 length: 16 residues. The germline V gene encodes CDR1 SGHRS and CDR2 YFSETQ. Here the sequenced sample was CD4+ T cells from peripheral blood mononuclear cells, taken in the second trimester of pregnancy. This TCR was sampled from a female donor in good health, enrolled as a control in a pregnancy study. The chain employs TRBV5-1 and TRBJ2-1; 8 bases are a match to TRBD2. The CDR3 sequence: CASSTRGGGQINEQFF. CDR3 nucleotides: TGCGCCAGCAGCACAAGGGGCGGGGGGCAGATAAATGAGCAGTTCTTC. The variable domain in full, with the rest retrieved from reference TRBV5-1 and TRBJ2-1, is KAGVTQTPRYLIKTRGQQVTLSCSPISGHRSVSWYQQTPGQGLQFLFEYFSETQRNKGNFPGRFSGRQFSNSRSEMNVSTLELGDSALYLCASSTRGGGQINEQFFGPGTRLTVL.